The clone carrying this T cell receptor beta chain was detected only a few times. The antigen is not known. This CDR3 contains 18 residues. The germline CDR1 and CDR2 sequences are SGHAT and FQDESV (reference sequence). V lost 2 bases and J 2 bases, leaving 21 bases between the germline ends. The sample is drawn from a study of CD8 T cells in ankylosing spondylitis. TCRdb independently ran MiXCR on the 5' RACE reads; one entry per CDR3 protein. Of fewer than 180,000 distinct CDR3 sequences in the sample, around 42% were seen once. Study findings and constraints: A motif in TCR beta, a set of eight highly homologous variants, appeared characteristic of ankylosing spondylitis blood.

The sequence came from a male donor with ankylosing spondylitis. The chain couples TRBV11-1 to TRBJ2-5; tentative D call: TRBD2 (8 bases). Sequenced input: synovial fluid, either unsorted or a sorted T cell fraction (not recorded which). The CDR3 sequence: CASSLRDSLAGYQETQYF. CDR3 coding DNA: TGTGCCAGCAGCTTAAGGGACAGCTTAGCGGGGTATCAAGAGACCCAGTACTTC.